This record concerns one T cell receptor beta chain sequence. Its antigen is unknown. The CDR3 length is 15 residues. Germline V gives CDR1 MDHEN, CDR2 SYDVKM. The germline V and J ends were trimmed by 5 bases and 4 bases, with 16 bases remaining between them. Assay used: immunoSEQ multiplex PCR; TCRdb lists only in-frame clones, some missing. The sample includes over 200,000 clones, about 91% of them seen just once. This record belongs to a study of cytomegalovirus exposure and HLA in healthy donors. Study-wide results and limits: There were some public TCRs occurring in many donors, but most TCR sequences were rare. For cytomegalovirus status, the classifier reportedly gave diagnoses with high specificity and sensitivity. Cytomegalovirus-associated status was assigned to roughly 160 TCR beta chains. First-cohort TCR clusters tended to co-occur in the 90 to 150 validation repertoires, a later analysis found.

This receptor was identified in a young woman in good health and CMV-seronegative. The material sequenced was PBMCs. The chain links TRBV28 to TRBJ2-3; tentatively, D is TRBD1 (6 bases). The CDR3 reads CASSRTGKPPDTQYF. Written as DNA, the CDR3 is TGTGCCAGCAGTAGAACAGGGAAGCCGCCAGATACGCAGTATTTT.